Following are 3 T cell receptor beta chains from one sample sequenced in a study of shared T cell receptors in the human thymus (dated by TCRdb to the early 2020s). Library creation used the immunoSEQ multiplex PCR assay. TCRdb retrieved this table from immuneACCESS and kept in-frame rearrangements only. Not all clones are present; in checked studies, unresolved V genes account for under half, and no reason is known for the remainder. The sample table records over 650,000 clones; about 87% of these occur just once. The ten biggest clones cover roughly 0.0094% of the sample. This same sample was also part of a study on human thymus T cells.

Sequenced: thymocytes. These receptors originate from a boy in the first two years of life with a congenital heart defect. Donor details come from another sample of the same person, matched by shared clones.

The V call is TRBV4-3, the J call TRBJ1-5; D remains ambiguous. CDR3 length equals 16 residues. Germline CDR1 and CDR2: LGHNA and YSLEER. Trimming stripped 0 bases from V and 3 bases from J, with 12 bases between. CDR3 loop: CASSQDPQRVNQPQHF. In nucleotides, the CDR3 is TGCGCCAGCAGCCAAGATCCCCAGCGGGTCAATCAGCCCCAGCATTTT.

This clone was detected only a few times. V gene TRBV19 combines with J gene TRBJ1-2; 7 bases match TRBD1. This CDR3 region has 12 residues. The germline CDR1 and CDR2 sequences are LNHDA and SQIVND (reference sequence). V gave up 3 bases and J gave up 6 bases; unmatched junction bases: 1. The DNA for the CDR3 is TGTGCCAGTAGTATGCAGGGGGATGGCTACACCTTC. Protein product: CASSMQGDGYTF.

CDR3 bases: TGTGCCAGCAGTGAAGCGTGGCCAGAACGTTCACCCCTCCACTTT. Residues: CASSEAWPERSPLHF. V usage is TRBV6-1 and J usage is TRBJ1-6; no firm D call. Trimming took off 0 bases at V and 9 bases at J, with 12 bases between the two ends. The CDR3 runs to 15 residues. Germline values: CDR1 MNHNS, CDR2 SASEGT.